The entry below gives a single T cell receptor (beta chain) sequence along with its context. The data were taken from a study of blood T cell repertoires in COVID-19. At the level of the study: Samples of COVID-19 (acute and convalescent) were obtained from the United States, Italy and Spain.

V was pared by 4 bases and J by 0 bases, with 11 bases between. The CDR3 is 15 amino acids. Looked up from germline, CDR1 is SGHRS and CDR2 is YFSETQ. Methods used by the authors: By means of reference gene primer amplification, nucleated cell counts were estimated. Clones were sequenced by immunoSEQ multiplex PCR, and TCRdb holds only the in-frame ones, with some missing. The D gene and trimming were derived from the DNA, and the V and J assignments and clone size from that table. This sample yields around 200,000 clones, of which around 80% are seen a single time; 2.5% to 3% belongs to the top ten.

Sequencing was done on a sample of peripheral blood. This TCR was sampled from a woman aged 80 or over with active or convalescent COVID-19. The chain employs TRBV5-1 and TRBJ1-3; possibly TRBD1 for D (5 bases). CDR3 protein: CASSREGSSGNTIYF. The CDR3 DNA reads TGCGCCAGCAGCCGGGAGGGGAGCTCTGGAAACACCATATATTTT.